The T cell receptor (beta chain) described here comes from a study of T cell responses to AZD1222 COVID-19 vaccine. Overall study findings and caveats: The study identified only a handful of AZD1222 recipients as seropositive at baseline. Females outnumbered males among donors, who were mostly white British; clonal diversity was possibly underestimated. There were vaccine-associated CD4 TCRs across spike, dominant at 160-218 and 743-854. Receipt of two AZD1222 doses was followed by a rise in Spike-specific TCR breadth and depth.

Regarding this clone: Antigen specificity is unknown.

With 4 bases removed from V and 9 bases from J, the gap between germline ends came to 19 bases. Looked up from germline, CDR1 is SGHKS and CDR2 is YYEKEE (reference sequence). The CDR3 has 14 amino acids. Generated by immunoSEQ multiplex PCR, the TCRdb table keeps only in-frame clones and is missing some. The sample records about 110,000 clones, about 95% being singletons. This chain connects TRBV5-5 to TRBJ1-1, with D unclear. This clonotype originated in an adult who received the AZD1222 COVID-19 vaccine. The sample in question was peripheral blood, obtained 28 days after the second AZD1222 dose. CDR3 protein: CASSPEIGSRKAFF. Here the CDR3 DNA reads TGTGCCAGCAGCCCAGAAATCGGGTCAAGGAAAGCTTTCTTT.